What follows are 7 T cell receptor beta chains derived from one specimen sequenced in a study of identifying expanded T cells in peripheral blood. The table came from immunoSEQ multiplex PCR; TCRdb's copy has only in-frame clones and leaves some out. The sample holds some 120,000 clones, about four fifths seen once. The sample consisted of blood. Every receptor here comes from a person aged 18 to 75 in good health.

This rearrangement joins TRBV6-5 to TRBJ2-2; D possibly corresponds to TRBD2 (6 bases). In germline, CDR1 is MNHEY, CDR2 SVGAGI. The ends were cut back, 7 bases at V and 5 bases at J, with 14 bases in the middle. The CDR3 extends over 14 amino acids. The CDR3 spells CASTEGGVTGELFF. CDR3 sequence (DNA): TGTGCCAGCACCGAAGGAGGGGTTACCGGGGAGCTGTTTTTT.

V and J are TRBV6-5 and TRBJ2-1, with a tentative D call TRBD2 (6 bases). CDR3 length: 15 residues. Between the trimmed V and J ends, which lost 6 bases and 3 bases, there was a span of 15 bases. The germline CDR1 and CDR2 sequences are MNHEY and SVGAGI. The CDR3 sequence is CASRGSGVGYNEQFF. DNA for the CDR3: TGTGCCAGCAGGGGTAGCGGTGTAGGCTACAATGAGCAGTTCTTC.

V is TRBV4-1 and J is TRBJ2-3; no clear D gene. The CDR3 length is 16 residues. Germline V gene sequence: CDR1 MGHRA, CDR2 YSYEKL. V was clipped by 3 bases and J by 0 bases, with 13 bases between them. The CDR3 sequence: CASSQALISSTDTQYF. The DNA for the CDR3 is TGCGCCAGCAGCCAGGCCTTGATAAGTAGCACAGATACGCAGTATTTT.

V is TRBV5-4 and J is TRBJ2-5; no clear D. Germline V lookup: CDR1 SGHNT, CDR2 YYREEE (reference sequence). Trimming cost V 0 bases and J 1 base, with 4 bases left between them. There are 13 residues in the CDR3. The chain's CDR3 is CASSLALQETQYF. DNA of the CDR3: TGTGCCAGCAGCTTGGCGCTCCAAGAGACCCAGTACTTC.

CDR3 nucleotides: TGTGCCAGCAGCTTCGGGCAGGGGGTACGCTATGGCTACACCTTC. Amino acid sequence: CASSFGQGVRYGYTF. V and J are TRBV5-4 and TRBJ1-2; 7 bases line up with TRBD1. V lost 2 bases and J lost 4; bases outside the gene matches: 8. The CDR3 runs 15 residues. CDR1 and CDR2 (germline): SGHNT, YYREEE (reference sequence).

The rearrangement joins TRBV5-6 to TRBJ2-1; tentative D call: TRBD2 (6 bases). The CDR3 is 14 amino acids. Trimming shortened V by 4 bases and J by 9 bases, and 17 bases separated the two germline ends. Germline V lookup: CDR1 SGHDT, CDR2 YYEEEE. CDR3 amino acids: CASSTSTGGGEQFF. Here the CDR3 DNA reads TGTGCCAGCAGCACTAGCACCGGTGGGGGTGAGCAGTTCTTC.

DNA for the CDR3: TGCGCCAGCAGCCCTAGCGGGGCGGACAAAAACATTCAGTACTTC. This codes for CASSPSGADKNIQYF. The chain has TRBV5-1 and TRBJ2-4; the match to TRBD2 covers 9 bases. The CDR3 is made up of 15 amino acids. V shed 4 bases, J shed 3 bases, and the junction held 5 bases outside the gene matches. CDR1 and CDR2 (germline): SGHRS, YFSETQ.